A selection of T cell receptor beta chains follows, all from one sample in a study of blood T cell repertoires in COVID-19. Data came from immunoSEQ multiplex PCR; TCRdb stores just in-frame clones and leaves some out. The sample has some 120,000 clones; nearly 90% are singletons. Sequencing input: peripheral blood. The receptor set was obtained from a woman of 80 years or more with acute or convalescent COVID-19. The CDR3 runs from the conserved cysteine through the conserved F or W. The D gene is left open where the match is weak. A clone size is listed for some rows: how often the clone was seen (once, few, many), or a class if it is expanded.

v_gene: TRBV11-2; j_gene: TRBJ1-2; d_gene: .; abundance: few; CDR3aa: CASSKPLGTTNYGYTF; CDR3nt: TGTGCCAGCAGCAAACCCCTAGGGACAACCAACTATGGCTACACCTTC
v_gene: TRBV3-1/TRBV3-2; j_gene: TRBJ2-3; d_gene: TRBD2; abundance: .; CDR3aa: CASSQESLAGKDTQYF; CDR3nt: TGTGCCAGCAGCCAAGAAAGCCTAGCGGGAAAAGATACGCAGTATTTT
v_gene: TRBV3-1/TRBV3-2; j_gene: TRBJ1-1; d_gene: TRBD1; abundance: .; CDR3aa: CASSRDRSLGRAEAFF; CDR3nt: TGTGCCAGCAGCCGGGACAGGTCTTTGGGGCGGGCTGAAGCTTTCTTT
v_gene: TRBV7-2; j_gene: TRBJ2-7; d_gene: .; abundance: .; CDR3aa: CASSLGGGVAAGAHEQYF; CDR3nt: TGTGCCAGCAGCTTAGGAGGGGGTGTGGCGGCGGGAGCTCACGAGCAGTACTTC
v_gene: TRBV7-3; j_gene: TRBJ1-6; d_gene: TRBD1; abundance: .; CDR3aa: CASILNRDRGDSPLHF; CDR3nt: TGTGCCAGCATCCTTAACCGGGACAGGGGAGATTCACCCCTCCACTTT
v_gene: TRBV19; j_gene: TRBJ2-7; d_gene: TRBD2; abundance: .; CDR3aa: CASSILGLGGYEQYF; CDR3nt: TGTGCCAGTAGTATACTGGGACTAGGCGGCTACGAGCAGTACTTC
v_gene: TRBV24-1; j_gene: TRBJ2-1; d_gene: .; abundance: .; CDR3aa: CATSDYQGNEQFF; CDR3nt: TGTGCCACCAGTGATTATCAGGGGAATGAGCAGTTCTTC
v_gene: TRBV7-2; j_gene: TRBJ1-1; d_gene: .; abundance: .; CDR3aa: CASSFQGNTEAFF; CDR3nt: TGTGCCAGCAGCTTCCAGGGTAACACTGAAGCTTTCTTT
v_gene: TRBV19; j_gene: TRBJ2-5; d_gene: .; abundance: .; CDR3aa: CASSRAGISETQYF; CDR3nt: TGTGCCAGCAGCCGGGCAGGGATAAGTGAGACCCAGTACTTC
v_gene: TRBV9; j_gene: TRBJ1-3; d_gene: .; abundance: .; CDR3aa: CASSADPGRGISGNTIYF; CDR3nt: TGTGCCAGCAGCGCCGACCCCGGACGGGGAATCTCTGGAAACACCATATATTTT
v_gene: TRBV4-3; j_gene: TRBJ2-3; d_gene: .; abundance: .; CDR3aa: CASSQVPSGGPDTQYF; CDR3nt: TGCGCCAGCAGCCAAGTTCCGTCGGGGGGCCCAGATACGCAGTATTTT
v_gene: TRBV15; j_gene: TRBJ1-2; d_gene: TRBD1; abundance: once; CDR3aa: CATSRGQGAFGYTF; CDR3nt: TGTGCCACCAGCAGGGGACAGGGGGCTTTTGGCTACACCTTC
v_gene: TRBV4-1; j_gene: TRBJ1-1; d_gene: .; abundance: .; CDR3aa: CASSQGEGLNTEAFF; CDR3nt: TGCGCCAGCAGCCAAGGGGAGGGGCTGAACACTGAAGCTTTCTTT
v_gene: TRBV4-3; j_gene: TRBJ1-6; d_gene: TRBD1; abundance: .; CDR3aa: CASSQTGAGGAYNSPLHF; CDR3nt: TGCGCCAGCAGCCAAACGGGGGCAGGGGGCGCCTATAATTCACCCCTCCACTTT
v_gene: TRBV19; j_gene: TRBJ1-1; d_gene: .; abundance: .; CDR3aa: CASSIGQFSMNTEAFF; CDR3nt: TGTGCCAGTAGTATAGGACAGTTTTCAATGAACACTGAAGCTTTCTTT